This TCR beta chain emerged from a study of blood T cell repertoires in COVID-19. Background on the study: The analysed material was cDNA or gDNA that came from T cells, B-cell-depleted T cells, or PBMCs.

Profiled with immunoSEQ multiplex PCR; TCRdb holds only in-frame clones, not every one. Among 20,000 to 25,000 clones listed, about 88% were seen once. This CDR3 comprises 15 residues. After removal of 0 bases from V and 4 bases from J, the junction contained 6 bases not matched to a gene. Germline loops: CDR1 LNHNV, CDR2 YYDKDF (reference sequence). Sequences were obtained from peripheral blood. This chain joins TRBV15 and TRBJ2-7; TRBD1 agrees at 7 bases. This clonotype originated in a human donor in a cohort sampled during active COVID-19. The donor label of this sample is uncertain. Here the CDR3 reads CATSRELGQSYEQYF. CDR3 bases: TGTGCCACCAGCAGAGAATTGGGACAGAGTTACGAGCAGTACTTC.